Below, 24 T cell receptor beta chains from the same sample are listed, as sequenced in a study of T-cell reconstitution after alpha-beta-depleted transplantation in children. This sample's TCRbeta library carried unique molecular identifier barcodes. A single record per CDR3 protein comes from TCRdb applying MiXCR to the PCR reads. Altogether hundreds of thousands of distinct CDR3 sequences are present, 10% to 15% being singletons, with the ten largest covering 0.75% to 0.85%. Sequences were derived from PBMCs, sampled before TCRalphabeta/CD19-depleted stem cell transplant. These receptors all come from a girl aged 2 to 9 with congenital amegakaryocytic thrombocytopenia, due to receive a stem cell transplant.

This rearrangement joins TRBV7-3 to TRBJ1-1, with D perhaps matching TRBD1 (5 bases). Per germline, CDR1 SGHTA and CDR2 FQGTGA. Trimming stripped 5 bases from V and 7 bases from J, with 14 bases between. The CDR3 consists of 13 residues. The CDR3 reads CASSPGPKNEAFF. The CDR3 nucleotides are TGTGCCAGCAGCCCGGGACCGAAGAATGAAGCTTTCTTT. Filled out from reference TRBV7-3 and TRBJ1-1, the complete variable domain reads GAGVSQTPSNKVTEKGKYVELRCDPISGHTALYWYRQSLGQGPEFLIYFQGTGAADDSGLPNDRFFAVRPEGSVSTLKIQRTERGDSAVYLCASSPGPKNEAFFGQGTRLTVV.

This clonotype was seen only a few times. The chain employs TRBV20-1 and TRBJ2-2; TRBD2 agrees at 8 bases. CDR1 DFQATT and CDR2 SNEGSKA come from the germline V gene (reference sequence). V lost 1 base, J lost 1 base, and 2 bases stayed unmatched. The CDR3 spans 15 residues. This chain's CDR3 is CSARGSGGNTGELFF. The CDR3 nucleotides are TGCAGTGCTAGAGGAAGCGGGGGGAACACCGGGGAGCTGTTTTTT.

Only a few counts were recorded for this clonotype. The chain employs TRBV11-2 and TRBJ2-7; D is uncertain. Germline V gene lookup returns CDR1 SGHAT and CDR2 FQNNGV. The CDR3 sequence is 16 residues long. With 1 base removed from V and 5 bases from J, the gap between germline ends came to 18 bases. DNA of the CDR3: TGTGCCAGCAGCTTAGGCCAGCTCCCACTGTGGGACGAGCAGTACTTC. It specifies CASSLGQLPLWDEQYF. Full variable domain (missing parts from reference TRBV11-2 and TRBJ2-7): EAGVAQSPRYKIIEKRQSVAFWCNPISGHATLYWYQQILGQGPKLLIQFQNNGVVDDSQLPKDRFSAERLKGVDSTLKIQPAKLEDSAVYLCASSLGQLPLWDEQYFGPGTRLTVT.

The chain recombines TRBV2 with TRBJ2-1, with D possibly matching TRBD1 (6 bases). The CDR3 spans 10 residues. Germline V gives CDR1 SNHLY, CDR2 FYNNEI. With 11 bases removed from V and 15 bases from J, the gap between germline ends came to 17 bases. DNA for the CDR3: TGTGCCGTAGACAGGCCAGGACCGTTCTTC. Its translation: CAVDRPGPFF.

This clonotype was found a few times. The chain uses TRBV5-1 and TRBJ1-2, with unresolved D. V gave up 0 bases and J gave up 8 bases, with 14 bases separating them. CDR1 is SGHRS and CDR2 is YFSETQ in the germline V gene. CDR3 length: 14 amino acids. This chain's CDR3 is CASSLGVEGGGYTF. The CDR3 DNA is TGCGCCAGCAGCTTGGGAGTGGAGGGCGGCGGCTACACCTTC.

This clonotype was counted at least ten times. The chain recombines TRBV29-1 with TRBJ2-1, with D unresolved. The CDR3 is 12 amino acids. Germline lookup yields CDR1 SQVTM and CDR2 ANQGSEA. V dropped 5 bases and J dropped 7 bases, with 12 bases sitting between them. The CDR3 DNA reads as TGCAGCGTTCGCCTTCCTGGAAATGAGCAGTTCTTC. Translating gives CSVRLPGNEQFF.

This clonotype came up a few times. V and J are TRBV4-1 and TRBJ1-4; weak D call: TRBD1 (5 bases). Germline-derived CDR1 and CDR2 are MGHRA and YSYEKL. CDR3 size: 13 residues. Trimming removed 6 bases from V and 8 bases from J, with 13 bases in between. The CDR3 protein is CASSGDSNEKLFF. Written as DNA, the CDR3 is TGCGCCAGCAGTGGGGACTCAAACGAAAAACTGTTTTTT.

Details on this clonotype: This may be a read error: a much more frequent sequence differs by one nucleotide. The chain combines TRBV29-1 with TRBJ2-7; 9 bases map to TRBD2. Germline V gene data show CDR1 as SQVTM and CDR2 as ANQGSEA. The CDR3 runs to 13 residues. Here the CDR3 reads CSVDSGSSYGQYF. For the CDR3, the DNA is TGCAGCGTTGATAGCGGGAGCTCCTACGGGCAGTACTTC.

This clonotype was found many times. The chain employs TRBV27 and TRBJ1-2, with 7 positions matching TRBD1. The CDR3 consists of 14 residues. The V gene's germline CDR1 is MNHEY and CDR2 SMNVEV (reference sequence). With V trimmed by 5 bases and J by 4 bases, 7 bases remained unmatched. The CDR3 here is CASSPRTGLYGYTF. CDR3 coding DNA: TGTGCCAGCAGTCCCCGGACAGGCCTCTATGGCTACACCTTC.

The table lists this clonotype with many counts. This rearrangement joins TRBV20-1 to TRBJ1-4; the match to TRBD1 covers 8 bases. The length of the CDR3 is 12 residues. Germline V lookup: CDR1 DFQATT, CDR2 SNEGSKA (reference sequence). The trim removed 1 base at V and 8 bases at J, leaving 0 bases unmatched. The CDR3 DNA reads as TGCAGTGCTAGAGGGACAGGGGAAAAACTGTTTTTT. Translation: CSARGTGEKLFF.

The chain combines TRBV10-1 with TRBJ2-7; D not certain. CDR3 length: 12 amino acids. V was cut by 7 bases and J by 2 bases, with 9 bases left in between. Germline V gene sequence: CDR1 WNHNN, CDR2 SYGVQD (reference sequence). CDR3 loop: CASTPNPYEQYF. CDR3 DNA sequence: TGCGCCAGCACTCCCAACCCCTACGAGCAGTACTTC.

The chain carries TRBV11-2 and TRBJ2-5; TRBD1 might be the D (5 bases). In germline, CDR1 is SGHAT, CDR2 FQNNGV. The CDR3 totals 15 residues. Trimming cost V 0 bases and J 4 bases, with 12 bases left between them. CDR3 sequence reads: CASSLDSGYGETQYF. DNA of the CDR3: TGTGCCAGCAGCTTAGATTCAGGGTACGGAGAGACCCAGTACTTC.

The chain employs TRBV15 and TRBJ2-7, with a tentative D call TRBD1 (5 bases). The CDR3 extends over 15 amino acids. The ends were cut back, 0 bases at V and 2 bases at J, with 11 bases in the middle. The germline V gene encodes CDR1 LNHNV and CDR2 YYDKDF (reference sequence). The CDR3 region is CATSRDPRTTYEQYF. The CDR3 bases are TGTGCCACCAGCAGAGATCCCCGGACAACCTACGAGCAGTACTTC.

This clonotype has only a few counts. The chain has TRBV20-1 and TRBJ2-3, with 12 nucleotides matching TRBD2. This CDR3 contains 17 residues. The V and J ends lost 0 bases and 5 bases, in that order; junction bases with no gene match: 9. Per the germline V gene, CDR1 is DFQATT and CDR2 is SNEGSKA (reference sequence). In DNA, the CDR3 is TGCAGTGCTAGAGACCCGGGAAGGACTAGCGGGGAAGATACGCAGTATTTT. Its protein product is CSARDPGRTSGEDTQYF.

In this sample, this clonotype turned up a few times. The rearrangement links TRBV10-3 to TRBJ2-7; D is possibly TRBD2 (6 bases). CDR3 length equals 15 residues. Trimming removed 2 bases at V and 0 bases at J, with 11 bases between. In germline, CDR1 is ENHRY, CDR2 SYGVKD. DNA of the CDR3: TGTGCCATCAGTGAGCCGGGACTGAGCTCCTACGAGCAGTACTTC. Translating gives CAISEPGLSSYEQYF.

This clonotype was counted many times. The V and J genes are TRBV25-1 and TRBJ2-7; 14 bases agree with TRBD2. J lost 6 bases, V lost 5 bases, and 6 bases had no gene match. CDR3 size: 15 residues. Germline lookup yields CDR1 MGHDK and CDR2 SYGVNS. The CDR3 loop reads CASSSYGLAGGEQYF. CDR3 coding DNA: TGTGCCAGCAGTTCCTATGGACTAGCGGGAGGCGAGCAGTACTTC.

This clonotype was seen a few times. V is TRBV7-2 and J is TRBJ2-7, with TRBD2 matching 12 bases. This CDR3 is 15 amino acids long. Unmatched junction bases numbered 11, after V lost 10 bases and J lost 4 bases. Germline V gene sequence: CDR1 SGHTA, CDR2 FQGNSA. CDR3 loop: CATPASGRANYEQYF. The CDR3 nucleotides read TGTGCCACGCCGGCTAGCGGGAGGGCAAATTACGAGCAGTACTTC.

This clonotype was recorded at least ten times. This chain uses TRBV5-1 with TRBJ1-4; D is uncertain. This CDR3 has 16 amino acids. CDR1 is SGHRS and CDR2 is YFSETQ in the germline V gene. V was cut by 2 bases and J by 0 bases, with 11 bases left in between. CDR3 sequence (DNA): TGCGCCAGCAGCTTTAGGGCCACCGCAACTAATGAAAAACTGTTTTTT. Translated, it gives CASSFRATATNEKLFF.

There are many counts of this clonotype. The gene calls are TRBV28 and TRBJ2-5; D is ambiguous. The CDR3 sequence is 14 residues long. V lost 5 bases, J lost 5 bases, and 15 bases lay in between. The germline V gene has CDR1 MDHEN and CDR2 SYDVKM. The DNA for the CDR3 is TGTGCCAGCAGTACCGGACGTCTGAGGGAGACCCAGTACTTC. It yields the protein CASSTGRLRETQYF.

This clonotype has more than one count but fewer than ten. The chain is built from TRBV5-1 and TRBJ2-3; D is perhaps TRBD1 (6 bases). The CDR3 length is 16 residues. Trimming took 0 bases from V and 4 from J, leaving 15 bases between them. Germline assignment: CDR1 SGHRS and CDR2 YFSETQ. The CDR3 is CASSLELAGVADTQYF. For the CDR3, the DNA is TGCGCCAGCAGCTTGGAGCTCGCAGGGGTTGCAGATACGCAGTATTTT.

This clonotype occurred many times. The CDR3 DNA sequence: TGTGCCAGCAGCTTGGTTGGACAGGGAGAGACCCAGTACTTC. It specifies CASSLVGQGETQYF. The gene calls are TRBV5-4 and TRBJ2-5, with 8 bases that match TRBD1. Germline V gene data show CDR1 as SGHNT and CDR2 as YYREEE (reference sequence). J was trimmed by 4 bases and V by 0 bases; bases with no gene match: 2. The CDR3 covers 14 residues.

This clonotype was observed many times. V and J are TRBV11-1 and TRBJ2-7; 11 nucleotides align to TRBD2. J lost 3 bases, V lost 5 bases, and 15 bases had no gene match. The germline gives CDR1 SGHAT, CDR2 FQDESV (reference sequence). CDR3 size: 18 residues. As DNA, the CDR3 is TGTGCCAGCAGCAAAGCCCCGGGCCTAGCGGGAGGAGGCTACGAGCAGTACTTC. Translated: CASSKAPGLAGGGYEQYF.

This clonotype was counted only a few times. J is TRBJ2-7 and V is TRBV30; D call uncertain. Trimming took off 2 bases at V and 6 bases at J, with 2 bases between the two ends. This CDR3 is built from 9 residues. CDR1 GTSNPN and CDR2 SVGIG come from the germline V gene (reference sequence). Written as DNA, the CDR3 is TGTGCCTGGAGTTTCGAGCAGTACTTC. Translated, it gives CAWSFEQYF.

The table lists this clonotype with many counts. The rearrangement joins TRBV20-1 to TRBJ2-4; the D is unclear. Per germline, CDR1 DFQATT and CDR2 SNEGSKA (reference sequence). Trimming left V 6 bases short and J 6 bases short, with 15 bases between. This CDR3 is 13 amino acids long. The CDR3 loop is CSAHLETRNIQYF. The CDR3 region has the DNA TGCAGTGCCCACCTTGAGACGAGAAACATTCAGTACTTC.